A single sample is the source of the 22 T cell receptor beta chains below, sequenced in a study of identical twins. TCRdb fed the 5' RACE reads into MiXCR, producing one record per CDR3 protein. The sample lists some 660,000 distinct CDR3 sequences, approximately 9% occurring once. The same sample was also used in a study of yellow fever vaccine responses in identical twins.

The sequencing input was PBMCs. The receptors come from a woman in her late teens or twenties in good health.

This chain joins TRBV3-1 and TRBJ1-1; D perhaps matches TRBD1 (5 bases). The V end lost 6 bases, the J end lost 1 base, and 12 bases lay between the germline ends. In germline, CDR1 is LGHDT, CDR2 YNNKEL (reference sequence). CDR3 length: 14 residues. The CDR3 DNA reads TGTGCCAGCAGTGCCTCGGGGCAGAACACTGAAGCTTTCTTT. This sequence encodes CASSASGQNTEAFF. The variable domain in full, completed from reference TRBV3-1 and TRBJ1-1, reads DTAVSQTPKYLVTQMGNDKSIKCEQNLGHDTMYWYKQDSKKFLKIMFSYNNKELIINETVPNRFSPKSPDKAHLNLHINSLELGDSAVYFCASSASGQNTEAFFGQGTRLTVV.

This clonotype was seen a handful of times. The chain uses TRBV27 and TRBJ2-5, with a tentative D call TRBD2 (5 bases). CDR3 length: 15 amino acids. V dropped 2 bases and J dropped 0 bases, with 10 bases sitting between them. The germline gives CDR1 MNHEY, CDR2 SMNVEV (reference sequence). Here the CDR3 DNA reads TGTGCCAGCAGTTTAGAGGGATCCGACCAAGAGACCCAGTACTTC. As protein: CASSLEGSDQETQYF.

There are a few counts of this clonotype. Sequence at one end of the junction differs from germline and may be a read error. For the CDR3, the DNA is TGCAGCGTTGCCTCGGGGAACGCTGAAGCTTTCTTT. It is translated as CSVASGNAEAFF. The genes are TRBV29-1 and TRBJ1-1, with D uncertain. The CDR3 is 12 residues long. Germline CDR1 is SQVTM and CDR2 is ANQGSEA.

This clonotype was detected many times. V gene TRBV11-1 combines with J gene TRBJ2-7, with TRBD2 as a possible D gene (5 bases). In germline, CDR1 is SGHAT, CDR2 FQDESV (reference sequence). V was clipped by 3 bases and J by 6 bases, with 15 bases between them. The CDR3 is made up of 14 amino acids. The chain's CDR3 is CASSLFFGDGEQYF. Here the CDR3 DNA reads TGTGCCAGCAGCTTGTTTTTCGGGGATGGCGAGCAGTACTTC.

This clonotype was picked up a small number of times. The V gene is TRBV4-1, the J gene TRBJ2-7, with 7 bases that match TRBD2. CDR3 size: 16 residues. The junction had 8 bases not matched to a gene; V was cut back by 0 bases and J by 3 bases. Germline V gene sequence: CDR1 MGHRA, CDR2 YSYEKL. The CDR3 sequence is CASSQEELAEIYEQYF. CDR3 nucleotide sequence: TGCGCCAGCAGCCAAGAAGAGCTAGCGGAGATCTACGAGCAGTACTTC.

The CDR3: CASSSGGLAGQLSSYEQYF. CDR3 nucleotide sequence: TGTGCCAGCAGCTCGGGAGGACTAGCGGGACAGCTAAGCTCCTACGAGCAGTACTTC. The V and J genes are TRBV5-4 and TRBJ2-7; TRBD2 matches 12 bases. V lost 3 bases to trimming and J lost 0 bases; unmatched junction nucleotides: 13. CDR1 is SGHNT, CDR2 YYREEE, per germline (reference sequence). The CDR3 consists of 19 residues.

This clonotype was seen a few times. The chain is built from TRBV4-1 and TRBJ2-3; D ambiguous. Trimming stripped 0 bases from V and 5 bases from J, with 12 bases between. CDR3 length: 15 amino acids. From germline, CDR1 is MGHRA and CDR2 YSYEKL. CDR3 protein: CASSQDTTLGDTQYF. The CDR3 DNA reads TGCGCCAGCAGCCAAGATACCACCCTCGGAGATACGCAGTATTTT.

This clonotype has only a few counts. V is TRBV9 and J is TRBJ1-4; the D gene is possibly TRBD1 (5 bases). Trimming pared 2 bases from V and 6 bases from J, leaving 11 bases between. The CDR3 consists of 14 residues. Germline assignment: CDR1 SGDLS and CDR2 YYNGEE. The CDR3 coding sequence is TGTGCCAGCAGCGTGGGGCCGCCAGATGAAAAACTGTTTTTT. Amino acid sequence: CASSVGPPDEKLFF.

The CDR3 DNA is TGCAGTGCCACAAACCTCCGGGCAAACTATGGCTACACCTTC. It codes for CSATNLRANYGYTF. The chain carries TRBV20-1 and TRBJ1-2; D not resolved. Germline-derived CDR1 and CDR2 are DFQATT and SNEGSKA (reference sequence). The CDR3 is 14 residues long. Trimming shortened V by 6 bases and J by 2 bases, and 16 bases separated the two germline ends.

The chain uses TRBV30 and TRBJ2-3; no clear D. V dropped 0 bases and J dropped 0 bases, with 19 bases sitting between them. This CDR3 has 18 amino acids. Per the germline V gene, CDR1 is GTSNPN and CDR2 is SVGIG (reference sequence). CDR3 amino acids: CAWSVPNDSSASTDTQYF. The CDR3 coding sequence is TGTGCCTGGAGTGTACCCAATGACTCATCAGCTAGCACAGATACGCAGTATTTT.

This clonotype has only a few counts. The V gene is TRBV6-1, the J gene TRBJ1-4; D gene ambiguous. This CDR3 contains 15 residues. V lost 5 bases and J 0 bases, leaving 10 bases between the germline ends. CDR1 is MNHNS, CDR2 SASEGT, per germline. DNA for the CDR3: TGTGCCAGCAGTCAGGTTAGGGCAACTAATGAAAAACTGTTTTTT. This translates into CASSQVRATNEKLFF.

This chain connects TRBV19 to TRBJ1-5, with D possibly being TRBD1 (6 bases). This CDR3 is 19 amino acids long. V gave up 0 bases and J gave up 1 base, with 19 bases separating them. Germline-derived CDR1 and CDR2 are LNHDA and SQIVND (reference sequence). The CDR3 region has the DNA TGTGCCAGTAGTATAGACCTGCGCCCAGGGGCGGGCAGCAATCAGCCCCAGCATTTT. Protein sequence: CASSIDLRPGAGSNQPQHF.

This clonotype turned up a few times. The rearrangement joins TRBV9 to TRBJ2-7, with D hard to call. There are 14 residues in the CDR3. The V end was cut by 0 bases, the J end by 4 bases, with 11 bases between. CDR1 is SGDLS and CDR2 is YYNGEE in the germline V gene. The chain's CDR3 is CASSVGAVAYEQYF. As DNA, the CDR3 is TGTGCCAGCAGCGTAGGGGCGGTCGCTTACGAGCAGTACTTC.

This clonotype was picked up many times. CDR3 amino acids: CASSGGTPVNRAPNTGELFF. CDR3 in DNA: TGCGCCAGCAGCGGAGGGACACCAGTAAATCGCGCCCCGAACACCGGGGAGCTGTTTTTT. This chain links TRBV5-1 with TRBJ2-2; D may match TRBD1 or TRBD2 (6 bases each). The CDR3 spans 20 residues. The ends were cut back, 4 bases at V and 0 bases at J, with 25 bases in the middle. CDR1 SGHRS and CDR2 YFSETQ come from the germline V gene.

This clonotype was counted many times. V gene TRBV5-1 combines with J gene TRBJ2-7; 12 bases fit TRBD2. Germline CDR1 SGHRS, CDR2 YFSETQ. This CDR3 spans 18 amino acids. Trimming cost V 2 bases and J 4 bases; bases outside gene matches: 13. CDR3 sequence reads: CASSFLTSGGDLGYEQYF. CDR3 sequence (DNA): TGCGCCAGCAGCTTCCTGACTAGCGGGGGAGACTTGGGATACGAGCAGTACTTC.

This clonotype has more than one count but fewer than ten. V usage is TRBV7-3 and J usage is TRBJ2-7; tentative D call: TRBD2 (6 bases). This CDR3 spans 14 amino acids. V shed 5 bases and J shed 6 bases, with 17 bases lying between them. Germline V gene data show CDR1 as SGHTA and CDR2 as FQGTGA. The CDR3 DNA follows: TGTGCCAGCAGCCCCGGTGGGACTTCTACCGAGCAGTACTTC. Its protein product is CASSPGGTSTEQYF.

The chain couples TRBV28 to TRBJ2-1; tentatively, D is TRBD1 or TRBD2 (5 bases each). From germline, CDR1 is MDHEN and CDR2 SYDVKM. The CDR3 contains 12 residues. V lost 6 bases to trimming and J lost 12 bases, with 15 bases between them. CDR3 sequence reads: CASSRPIGGQFF. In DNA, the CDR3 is TGTGCCAGCAGCCGACCAATTGGGGGGCAGTTCTTC.

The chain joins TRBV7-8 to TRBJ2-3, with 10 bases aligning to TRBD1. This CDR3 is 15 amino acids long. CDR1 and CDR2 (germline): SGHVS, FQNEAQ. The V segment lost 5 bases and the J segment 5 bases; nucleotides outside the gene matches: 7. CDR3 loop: CASSATGTGVDTQYF. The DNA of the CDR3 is TGTGCCAGCAGCGCGACCGGGACAGGGGTAGATACGCAGTATTTT.

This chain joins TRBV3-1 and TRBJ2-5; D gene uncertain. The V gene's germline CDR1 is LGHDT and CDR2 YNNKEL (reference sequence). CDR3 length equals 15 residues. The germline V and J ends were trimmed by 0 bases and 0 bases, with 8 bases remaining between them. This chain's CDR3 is CASSQEYEYQETQYF. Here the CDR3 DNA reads TGTGCCAGCAGCCAAGAGTATGAGTACCAAGAGACCCAGTACTTC.

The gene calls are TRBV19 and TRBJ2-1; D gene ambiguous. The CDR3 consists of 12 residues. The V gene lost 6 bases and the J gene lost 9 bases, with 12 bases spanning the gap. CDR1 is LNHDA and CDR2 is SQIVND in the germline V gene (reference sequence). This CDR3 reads CASRETPGEQFF. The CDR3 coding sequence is TGTGCCAGTAGGGAGACCCCAGGTGAGCAGTTCTTC.

The DNA for the CDR3 is TGTGCCAGCAGTTACTCGCCTAGGTTGCTCCATGAGCAGTTCTTC. It translates to CASSYSPRLLHEQFF. The V gene is TRBV6-5, the J gene TRBJ2-1, with no clear D. V was cut by 0 bases and J by 8 bases, with 14 bases left in between. The CDR3 has 15 residues. Germline V gives CDR1 MNHEY, CDR2 SVGAGI.

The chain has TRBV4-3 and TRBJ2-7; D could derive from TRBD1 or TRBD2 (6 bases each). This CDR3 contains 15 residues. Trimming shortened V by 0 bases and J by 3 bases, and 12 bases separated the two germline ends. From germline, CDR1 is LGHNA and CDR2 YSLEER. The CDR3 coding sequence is TGCGCCAGCAGCCAAGAGGGGGGCCATGACTACGAGCAGTACTTC. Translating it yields CASSQEGGHDYEQYF.